The clone carrying this T cell receptor (beta chain) was seen repeatedly, ten times or more. The data belong to a study of human T cells and chemical hapten exposure. MiXCR, applied by TCRdb to the RACE reads, yields one record per CDR3 protein. The sample has tens of thousands of distinct CDR3 sequences; roughly a tenth are singletons. Time point described: pre-sensitization, week 0. Documented treatment: therapeutic diphenylcyclopropenone sensitization with weekly scalp DPC. Germline loops: CDR1 MNHNY, CDR2 SVGAGI (reference sequence). Trimming cost V 2 bases and J 4 bases, with 6 bases left between them. The CDR3 totals 13 residues.

This TCR came from a young man with alopecia areata. Some clones in this sample may be carry-over from other donors' samples. Sequencing used whole blood, obtained in connection with sensitization to the hapten diphenylcyclopropenone (DPC). The genes are TRBV6-6 and TRBJ2-1; no reliable D call. The CDR3 DNA is TGTGCCAGCAGTTACATACCATACAATGAGCAGTTCTTC. Translated, it gives CASSYIPYNEQFF.